The 26 T cell receptor beta chains in this list originate from one sample, sequenced in a study of T cells in Graves' hyperthyroidism and ophthalmopathy. Regions amplified from RNA transcripts were the TCR beta CDR3 regions. TCR CDR3 regions were first amplified by RT-PCR with HTBI primers. TCRdb re-called the multiplex PCR reads through MiXCR, storing one row per CDR3 protein. This sample has about 640,000 distinct CDR3 sequences, with around 15% found just once. The sequenced sample consisted of blood. The source is a woman between 45 and 65 years old with Graves' ophthalmopathy.

This clonotype was observed a few times. This chain links TRBV5-1 with TRBJ2-2; possibly TRBD2 for D (6 bases). The CDR3 is 17 amino acids. Germline values: CDR1 SGHRS, CDR2 YFSETQ. V lost 0 bases, J lost 6 bases, and 18 bases lay in between. This CDR3 reads CASSLARMEGWSGELFF. The CDR3 nucleotides are TGCGCCAGCAGCTTGGCCAGGATGGAGGGTTGGTCCGGGGAGCTGTTTTTT.

This clonotype was seen a few times. The DNA for the CDR3 is TGTGCCAGCAGTTTATTTTCCCCGCGGGGCAGATCCTATAATTCACCCCTCCACTTT. Residues: CASSLFSPRGRSYNSPLHF. The chain combines TRBV27 with TRBJ1-6, with D tentatively TRBD1 (5 bases). V was shortened by 1 base and J by 1 base, with 17 bases between the two germline ends. Germline V gene data show CDR1 as MNHEY and CDR2 as SMNVEV (reference sequence). This CDR3 spans 19 amino acids.

Many counts were recorded for this clonotype. The chain couples TRBV7-9 to TRBJ2-7, with 14 bases fitting TRBD2. This CDR3 contains 17 residues. V trimming: 4 bases; J trimming: 4 bases; junction bases outside the gene matches: 9. Germline CDR1 reads SEHNR; CDR2 reads FQNEAQ (reference sequence). The CDR3 DNA sequence: TGTGCCAGCAGCTCTACCGGGACTAGCGGGAGAATGTACGAGCAGTACTTC. It specifies CASSSTGTSGRMYEQYF. Complete variable domain (other parts from reference TRBV7-9 and TRBJ2-7): DTGVSQNPRHKITKRGQNVTFRCDPISEHNRLYWYRQTLGQGPEFLTYFQNEAQLEKSRLLSDRFSAERPKGSFSTLEIQRTEQGDSAMYLCASSSTGTSGRMYEQYFGPGTRLTVT.

The gene calls are TRBV25-1 and TRBJ1-3, with a possible D match to TRBD1 (5 bases). V lost 3 bases, J lost 0 bases, and 15 bases lay in between. The germline V gene has CDR1 MGHDK and CDR2 SYGVNS. The CDR3 totals 17 residues. CDR3 in amino acids: CASSDSSDSYSGNTIYF. In DNA, the CDR3 is TGTGCCAGCAGTGATTCCTCCGACAGTTACTCTGGAAACACCATATATTTT.

This rearrangement joins TRBV15 to TRBJ2-1; a weak D match, TRBD2 (6 bases). The V end was cut by 1 base, the J end by 4 bases, with 23 bases between. The CDR3 spans 19 residues. Germline V gives CDR1 LNHNV, CDR2 YYDKDF (reference sequence). CDR3 coding DNA: TGTGCCACCAGCAGAGGGAGGGGTTTTAGGGACTCCCGATACAATGAGCAGTTCTTC. Translation gives CATSRGRGFRDSRYNEQFF.

This clonotype was detected a few times. The chain has TRBV27 and TRBJ2-2; TRBD2 might be the D (5 bases). CDR1 MNHEY and CDR2 SMNVEV come from the germline V gene (reference sequence). V lost 6 bases to trimming and J lost 3 bases, with 5 bases between them. The CDR3 sequence is 12 residues long. The CDR3 reads CASRDYTGELFF. In nucleotides, the CDR3 is TGTGCCAGCAGGGACTACACCGGGGAGCTGTTTTTT.

The V and J genes are TRBV12-3 or TRBV12-4 and TRBJ2-1, with a weak D call TRBD2 (6 bases). The CDR3 is made up of 15 amino acids. V lost 6 bases and J lost 4, with 16 bases in between. CDR3 DNA: TGTGCCAGCAGCTTCCGGGACTCACTTTACAATGAGCAGTTCTTC. Translated, it gives CASSFRDSLYNEQFF.

This clonotype appeared once. This chain uses TRBV6-1 with TRBJ2-3, with D possibly being TRBD2 (5 bases). Germline CDR1 reads MNHNS; CDR2 reads SASEGT. V lost 6 bases and J 4 bases, leaving 17 bases between the germline ends. This CDR3 region has 15 residues. CDR3 DNA: TGTGCCAGCAGCACGGACTGGAATCTGGCAGATACGCAGTATTTT. It codes for CASSTDWNLADTQYF.

This clonotype was detected only a few times. A read error is possible here, since a much larger clone lies one base away. The CDR3 is CASSVEGYEQYF. The CDR3 coding sequence is TGTGCCAGCAGCGTTGAGGGATACGAGCAGTACTTC. The chain uses TRBV9 and TRBJ2-7, with D possibly TRBD2 on 5 matching bases. Trimming cost V 2 bases and J 4 bases, with 7 bases left between them. Germline values: CDR1 SGDLS, CDR2 YYNGEE. The CDR3 consists of 12 residues.

V and J are TRBV4-3 and TRBJ2-2, with 8 bases lining up with TRBD2. With V trimmed by 0 bases and J by 7 bases, 10 bases remained unmatched. From germline, CDR1 is LGHNA and CDR2 YSLEER. The CDR3 extends over 17 amino acids. DNA of the CDR3: TGCGCCAGCAGCCAAGATTTCCGGGAGGGCCTCGGCGGGGAGCTGTTTTTT. Protein product: CASSQDFREGLGGELFF.

This clonotype was recorded many times. This chain uses TRBV3-1 with TRBJ2-5; D not resolved. Germline assignment: CDR1 LGHDT and CDR2 YNNKEL (reference sequence). Deletions cut 4 bases from V and 4 bases from J, with 16 bases between. The CDR3 is made up of 15 amino acids. This CDR3 is CASSRPRNGGETQYF. CDR3 DNA sequence: TGTGCCAGCAGCCGCCCTAGGAACGGCGGAGAGACCCAGTACTTC.

About this clonotype itself: A read error may be the cause here, since a much bigger clone is one base away. The chain combines TRBV27 with TRBJ1-4, with D perhaps TRBD1 (6 bases). V lost 6 bases and J 7 bases, leaving 15 bases between the germline ends. CDR3 length equals 14 residues. Germline V CDR1 and CDR2: MNHEY, SMNVEV (reference sequence). The CDR3 DNA is TGTGCCAGCAGGAAACGGGGGGCGGCTGAAAAACTGTTTTTT. It specifies CASRKRGAAEKLFF.

The CDR3 DNA follows: TGCAGTGCTACTGGGACTAGCGGGAGGGCTCAAGAGACCCAGTACTTC. Its protein product is CSATGTSGRAQETQYF. The rearrangement links TRBV20-1 to TRBJ2-5, with 16 nucleotides matching TRBD2. V was pared by 4 bases and J by 2 bases, with 4 bases of the junction left unmatched. CDR3 length: 16 amino acids. Germline V CDR1 and CDR2: DFQATT, SNEGSKA (reference sequence).

This chain uses TRBV9 with TRBJ2-1; a weak D match, TRBD1 (6 bases). CDR3 length: 16 amino acids. The germline V and J ends were trimmed by 3 bases and 0 bases, with 13 bases remaining between them. From germline, CDR1 is SGDLS and CDR2 YYNGEE. The CDR3 bases are TGTGCCAGCAGCGCCCCAGGGGCAATCTCCTACAATGAGCAGTTCTTC. Encoded protein: CASSAPGAISYNEQFF.

The chain combines TRBV6-1 with TRBJ1-3; 9 bases match TRBD1. Per the germline V gene, CDR1 is MNHNS and CDR2 is SASEGT. V was clipped by 5 bases and J by 2 bases; unmatched bases: 7. The length of the CDR3 is 16 residues. DNA of the CDR3: TGTGCCAGCAGTTTTCTCGGGACAGGGACTGGAAACACCATATATTTT. Its protein product is CASSFLGTGTGNTIYF.

This clonotype has a handful of counts. The chain uses TRBV12-3 or TRBV12-4 and TRBJ1-1; 9 positions match TRBD1. The CDR3 is 14 amino acids. With V trimmed by 6 bases and J by 4 bases, 6 bases remained unmatched. Written as DNA, the CDR3 is TGTGCCAGCAGACTACGGGGACAGGGCACTGAAGCTTTCTTT. Protein sequence: CASRLRGQGTEAFF.

This clonotype was observed many times. The V and J genes are TRBV28 and TRBJ1-2; D ambiguous. Germline CDR1 is MDHEN and CDR2 is SYDVKM. V was pared by 7 bases and J by 3 bases, with 15 bases between. The CDR3 has 14 residues. The CDR3 region is CASTVGFSDYGYTF. The CDR3 DNA reads TGTGCCAGCACCGTCGGGTTCTCGGACTATGGCTACACCTTC.

About this clonotype itself: One end of the junction does not line up with germline, which may come from a read error. This chain links TRBV20-1 with TRBJ1-6; TRBD1 agrees at 9 bases. The germline V gene has CDR1 DFQATT and CDR2 SNEGSKA (reference sequence). This CDR3 comprises 16 residues. The CDR3 protein is CSAATGGAALNSPLYF. For the CDR3, the DNA is TGCAGTGCTGCAACAGGGGGCGCGGCCCTTAATTCACCCCTCTACTTT.

This clonotype was counted at least ten times. CDR3 in amino acids: CASSLEFLGAAANEKLFF. CDR3 DNA sequence: TGCGCCAGCAGCTTGGAGTTTTTGGGGGCCGCGGCTAATGAAAAACTGTTTTTT. The chain employs TRBV5-1 and TRBJ1-4; TRBD1 is a possible D gene (6 bases). The length of the CDR3 is 18 residues. CDR1 SGHRS and CDR2 YFSETQ come from the germline V gene. The V end lost 0 bases, the J end lost 3 bases, and 18 bases lay between the germline ends.

Ten or more counts support this clonotype. This sequence joins TRBV6-5 and TRBJ2-1, with 14 bases aligning to TRBD2. This CDR3 is 15 amino acids long. The trim removed 2 bases at V and 9 bases at J, leaving 3 bases unmatched. Germline V gene sequence: CDR1 MNHEY, CDR2 SVGAGI. The CDR3 DNA sequence: TGTGCCAGCAGTTACGGGACTAGCGGGAGACTTGAGCAGTTCTTC. It encodes CASSYGTSGRLEQFF.

V and J are TRBV7-2 and TRBJ2-1, with 10 nucleotides matching TRBD2. V trimming: 1 base; J trimming: 9 bases; junction bases outside the gene matches: 6. This CDR3 region has 15 residues. CDR1 is SGHTA and CDR2 is FQGNSA in the germline V gene. The CDR3 reads CASSLGASGSSEQFF. The DNA for the CDR3 is TGTGCCAGCAGCTTAGGGGCTAGCGGGAGTAGTGAGCAGTTCTTC.

This sequence joins TRBV5-1 and TRBJ2-5; maybe TRBD2 (5 bases). The CDR3 has 14 residues. Trimming took off 5 bases at V and 4 bases at J, with 15 bases between the two ends. Germline V gene lookup returns CDR1 SGHRS and CDR2 YFSETQ. For the CDR3, the DNA is TGCGCCAGCAGGGACTCCCTGGCCGCAGAGACCCAGTACTTC. The encoded protein is CASRDSLAAETQYF.

As regards this clonotype: A much larger clone sits a single nucleotide away, making a read error possible. This rearrangement joins TRBV28 to TRBJ1-4, with TRBD1 as a possible D gene (5 bases). CDR1 is MDHEN and CDR2 is SYDVKM in the germline V gene. CDR3 size: 14 residues. The CDR3 is CASSMRQLNEELFF. DNA for the CDR3: TGTGCCAGCAGTATGAGACAGCTTAATGAAGAACTGTTTTTT.

The chain combines TRBV27 with TRBJ2-1, with D tentatively TRBD2 (6 bases). This CDR3 is 15 amino acids long. V was pared by 1 base and J by 7 bases, with 14 bases between. CDR1 and CDR2 (germline): MNHEY, SMNVEV (reference sequence). CDR3 DNA sequence: TGTGCCAGCAGTTTATTTACTAGCCCGCGGAATGAGCAGTTCTTC. It encodes CASSLFTSPRNEQFF.

This clonotype has just a few counts. V and J are TRBV19 and TRBJ2-7; 11 bases align to TRBD2. Germline V gene data show CDR1 as LNHDA and CDR2 as SQIVND (reference sequence). The V and J ends lost 4 bases and 2 bases, in that order; junction bases with no gene match: 4. The CDR3 runs to 15 residues. The CDR3 region is CASSTPGLAAYEQYF. CDR3 in DNA: TGTGCCAGTAGTACACCGGGACTAGCGGCCTACGAGCAGTACTTC.

Concerning this clonotype itself: This sequence may be a read error, since a much larger clone differs from it by one base. The genes are TRBV12-5 and TRBJ2-3; the D gene is possibly TRBD2 (6 bases). This CDR3 region has 13 residues. CDR1 and CDR2 (germline): LGHNT, FRNRAP. CDR3 sequence: CVSGPTGRDTQYF. As DNA, the CDR3 is TGTGTTAGTGGCCCGACCGGGAGAGATACGCAGTATTTT.